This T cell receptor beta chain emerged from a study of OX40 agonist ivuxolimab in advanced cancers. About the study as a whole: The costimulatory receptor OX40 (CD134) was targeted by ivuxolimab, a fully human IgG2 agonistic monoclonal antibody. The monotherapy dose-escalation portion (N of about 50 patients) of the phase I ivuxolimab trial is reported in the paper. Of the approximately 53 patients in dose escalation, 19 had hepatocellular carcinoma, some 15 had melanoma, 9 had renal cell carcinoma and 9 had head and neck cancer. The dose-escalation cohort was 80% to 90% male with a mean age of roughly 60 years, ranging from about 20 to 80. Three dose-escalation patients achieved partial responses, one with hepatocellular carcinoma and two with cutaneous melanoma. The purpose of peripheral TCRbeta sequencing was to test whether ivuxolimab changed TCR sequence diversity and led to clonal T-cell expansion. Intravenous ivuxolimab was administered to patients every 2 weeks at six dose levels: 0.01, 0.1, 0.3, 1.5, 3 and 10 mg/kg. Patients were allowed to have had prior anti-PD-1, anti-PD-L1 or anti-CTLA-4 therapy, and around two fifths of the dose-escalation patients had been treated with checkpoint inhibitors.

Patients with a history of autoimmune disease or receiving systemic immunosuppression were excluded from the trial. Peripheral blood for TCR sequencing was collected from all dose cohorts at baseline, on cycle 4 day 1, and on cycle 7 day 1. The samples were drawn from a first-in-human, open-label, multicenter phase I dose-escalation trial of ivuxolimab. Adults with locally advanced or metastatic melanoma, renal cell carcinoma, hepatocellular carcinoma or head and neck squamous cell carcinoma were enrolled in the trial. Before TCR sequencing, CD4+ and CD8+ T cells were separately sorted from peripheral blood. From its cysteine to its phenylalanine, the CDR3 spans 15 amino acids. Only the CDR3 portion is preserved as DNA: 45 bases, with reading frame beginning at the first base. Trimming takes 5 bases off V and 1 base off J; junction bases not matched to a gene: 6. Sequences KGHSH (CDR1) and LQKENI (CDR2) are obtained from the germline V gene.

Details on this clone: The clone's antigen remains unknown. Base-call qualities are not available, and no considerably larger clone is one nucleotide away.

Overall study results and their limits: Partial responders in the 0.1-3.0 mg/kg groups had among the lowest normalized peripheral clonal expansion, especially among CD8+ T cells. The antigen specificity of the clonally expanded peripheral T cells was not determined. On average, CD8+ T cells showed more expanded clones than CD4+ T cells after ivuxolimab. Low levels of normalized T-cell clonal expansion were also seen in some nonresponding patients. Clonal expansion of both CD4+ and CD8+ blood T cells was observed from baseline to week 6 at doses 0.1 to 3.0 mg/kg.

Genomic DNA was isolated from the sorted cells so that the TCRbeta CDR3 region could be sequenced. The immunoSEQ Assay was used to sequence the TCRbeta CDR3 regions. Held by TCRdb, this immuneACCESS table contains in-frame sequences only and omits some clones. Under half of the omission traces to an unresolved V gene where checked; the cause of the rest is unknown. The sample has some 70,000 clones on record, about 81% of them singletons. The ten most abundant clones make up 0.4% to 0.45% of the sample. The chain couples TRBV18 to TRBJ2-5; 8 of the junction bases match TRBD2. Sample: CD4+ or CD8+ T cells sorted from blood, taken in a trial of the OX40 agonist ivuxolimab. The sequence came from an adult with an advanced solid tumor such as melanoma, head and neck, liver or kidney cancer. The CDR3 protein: CASSSRLATQETQYF. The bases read TGTGCCAGCTCATCCAGACTAGCGACCCAAGAGACCCAGTACTTC.